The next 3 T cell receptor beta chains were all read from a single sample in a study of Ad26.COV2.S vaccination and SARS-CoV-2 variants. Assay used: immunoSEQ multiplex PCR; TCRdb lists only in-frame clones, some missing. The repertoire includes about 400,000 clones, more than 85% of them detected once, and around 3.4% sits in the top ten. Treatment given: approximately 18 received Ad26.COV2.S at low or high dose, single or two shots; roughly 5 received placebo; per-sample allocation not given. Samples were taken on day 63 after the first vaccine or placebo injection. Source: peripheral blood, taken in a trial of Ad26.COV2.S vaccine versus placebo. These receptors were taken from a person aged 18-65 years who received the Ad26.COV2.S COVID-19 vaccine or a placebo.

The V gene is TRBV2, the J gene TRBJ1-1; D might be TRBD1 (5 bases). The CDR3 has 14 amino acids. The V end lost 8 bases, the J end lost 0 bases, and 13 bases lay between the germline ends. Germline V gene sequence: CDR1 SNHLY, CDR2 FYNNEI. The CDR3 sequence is CASRGGRMNTEAFF. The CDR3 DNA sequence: TGTGCCAGCCGTGGGGGACGGATGAACACTGAAGCTTTCTTT.

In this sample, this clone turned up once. The CDR3 DNA sequence: TGTGCCAGCAGCTTAGGGGGGACAGGGGGCCGTAATGAGCAGTTCTTC. Translated: CASSLGGTGGRNEQFF. The chain employs TRBV7-9 and TRBJ2-1; 12 bases fit TRBD1. The CDR3 length is 16 residues. V shed 1 base, J shed 7 bases, and the junction held 5 bases outside the gene matches. Germline V lookup: CDR1 SEHNR, CDR2 FQNEAQ (reference sequence).

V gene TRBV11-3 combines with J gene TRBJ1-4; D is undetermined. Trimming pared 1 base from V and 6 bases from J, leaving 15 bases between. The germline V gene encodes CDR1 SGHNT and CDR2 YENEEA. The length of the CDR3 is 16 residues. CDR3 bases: TGTGCCAGCAGCTTAGCGTTTGGTTCTTGGCATGAAAAACTGTTTTTT. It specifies CASSLAFGSWHEKLFF.